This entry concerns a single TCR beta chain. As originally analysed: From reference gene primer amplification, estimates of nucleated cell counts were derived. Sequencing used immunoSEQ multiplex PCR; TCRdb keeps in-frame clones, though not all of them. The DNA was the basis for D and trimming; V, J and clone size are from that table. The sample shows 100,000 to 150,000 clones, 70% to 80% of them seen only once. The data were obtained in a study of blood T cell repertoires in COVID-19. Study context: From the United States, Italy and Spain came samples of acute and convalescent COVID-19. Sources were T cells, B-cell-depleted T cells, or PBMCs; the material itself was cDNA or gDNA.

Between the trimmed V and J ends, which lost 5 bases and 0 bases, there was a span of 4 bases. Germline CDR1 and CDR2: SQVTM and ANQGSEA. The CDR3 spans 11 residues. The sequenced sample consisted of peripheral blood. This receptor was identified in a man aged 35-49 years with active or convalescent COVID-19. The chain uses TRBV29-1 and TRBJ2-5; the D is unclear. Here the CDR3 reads CSVRYQETQYF. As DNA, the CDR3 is TGCAGCGTTCGGTACCAAGAGACCCAGTACTTC.